This T cell receptor beta chain was captured by sequencing in a study of blood T cells in healthy people across ages. Primers used in a second PCR of about 6 to 11 cycles were a sample-barcoded 5' primer and a J-beta primer mix. TCRdb processed the 5' RACE reads anew with MiXCR; each CDR3 protein has one entry. The sample records just over 800,000 distinct CDR3 sequences, less than 80% being singletons. In terms of origin and age, donors were healthy Caucasian individuals from Russia aged roughly 6 to 100. A few counts support this clonotype. This CDR3 region has 15 residues. Germline CDR1 reads DFQATT; CDR2 reads SNEGSKA (reference sequence). V was pared by 2 bases and J by 6 bases, with 17 bases between.

The receptor was derived from a man aged 25 to 40 in good health. The specimen sequenced was blood. The chain is built from TRBV20-1 and TRBJ2-1; TRBD2 is a possible D gene (6 bases). In DNA form, the CDR3 reads TGCAGTGCTAGACCTCTAGCGAGCAAGATCAATGAGCAGTTCTTC. Its translation: CSARPLASKINEQFF.